This T cell receptor (beta chain) was observed in a study of vaccination effects on CD4 cells after COVID-19. About the research overall: Subjects were given two BNT162b2 or mRNA-1273 vaccine doses.

Germline lookup yields CDR1 LGHDT and CDR2 YNNKEL (reference sequence). The CDR3 is 16 residues long. Trimming cost V 1 base and J 4 bases; bases outside gene matches: 5. Concerning this clone: Its antigen is still unknown.

CD4+ T cells were isolated after around 10 days of culture. Both day 3 and day 7 saw half the medium replaced with IL-2 medium. General study points: Few convalescent patients and no early post-infection timepoints were included in the study. The study found that only 1 of 255 vaccine-induced clones from healthy vaccinees cross-reacted with common cold coronaviruses.

Using immunoSEQ multiplex PCR, the repertoire was profiled, and TCRdb retains in-frame clones only, with some absent. The table lists roughly 31,000 clones, less than 85% of them singletons, with about 3.8% in the top ten. Sequences were derived from CD4+ T cells from PBMCs cultured without peptide, sampled before COVID-19 vaccination. The TCR was taken from a human donor who received a COVID-19 vaccine. The V and J genes are TRBV3-1 (or the pseudogene TRBV3-2) and TRBJ2-1; 9 bases are shared with TRBD2. The CDR3 DNA reads as TGTGCCAGCAGCCAAGGAGGGACTAGCCCTTACAATGAGCAGTTCTTC. Residues: CASSQGGTSPYNEQFF.